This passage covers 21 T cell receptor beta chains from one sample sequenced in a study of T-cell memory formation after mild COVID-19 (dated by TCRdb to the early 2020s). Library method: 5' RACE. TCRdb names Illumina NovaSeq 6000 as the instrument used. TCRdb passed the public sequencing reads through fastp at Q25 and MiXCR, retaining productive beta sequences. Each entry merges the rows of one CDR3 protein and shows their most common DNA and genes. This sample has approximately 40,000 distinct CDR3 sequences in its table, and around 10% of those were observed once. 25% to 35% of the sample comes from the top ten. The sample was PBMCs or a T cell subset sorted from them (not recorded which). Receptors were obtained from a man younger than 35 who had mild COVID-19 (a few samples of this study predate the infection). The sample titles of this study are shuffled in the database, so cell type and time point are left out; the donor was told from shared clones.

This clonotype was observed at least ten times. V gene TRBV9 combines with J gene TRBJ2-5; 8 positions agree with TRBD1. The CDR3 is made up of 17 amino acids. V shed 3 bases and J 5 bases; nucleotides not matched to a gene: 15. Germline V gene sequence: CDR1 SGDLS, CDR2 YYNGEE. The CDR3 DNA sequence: TGTGCCAGCAGCGAGCGCCTGGGCAGGGGGCCTATCGAGACCCAGTACTTC. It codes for CASSERLGRGPIETQYF.

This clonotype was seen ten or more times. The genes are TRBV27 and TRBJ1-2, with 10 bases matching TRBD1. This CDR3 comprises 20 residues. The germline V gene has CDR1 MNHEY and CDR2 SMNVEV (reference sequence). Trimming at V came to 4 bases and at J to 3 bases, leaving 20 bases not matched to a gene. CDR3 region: CASSSSSRDRGGIPHYGYTF. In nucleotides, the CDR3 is TGTGCCAGCAGTTCCTCTTCCCGGGACAGGGGAGGTATCCCTCACTATGGCTACACCTTC.

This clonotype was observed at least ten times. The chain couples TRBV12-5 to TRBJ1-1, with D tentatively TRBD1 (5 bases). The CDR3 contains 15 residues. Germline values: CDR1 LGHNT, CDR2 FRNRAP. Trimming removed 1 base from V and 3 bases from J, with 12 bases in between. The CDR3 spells CASGLARGEDTEAFF. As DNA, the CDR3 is TGTGCTAGTGGTTTGGCCCGGGGGGAAGACACTGAAGCTTTCTTT. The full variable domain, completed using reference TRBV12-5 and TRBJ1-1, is DARVTQTPRHKVTEMGQEVTMRCQPILGHNTVFWYRQTMMQGLELLAYFRNRAPLDDSGMPKDRFSAEMPDATLATLKIQPSEPRDSAVYFCASGLARGEDTEAFFGQGTRLTVV.

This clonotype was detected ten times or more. CDR3 in amino acids: CASSQVPNTEAFF. DNA of the CDR3: TGTGCCAGCAGCCAGGTCCCGAACACTGAAGCTTTCTTT. V usage is TRBV7-3 and J usage is TRBJ1-1; D uncertain. The CDR3 extends over 13 amino acids. CDR1 and CDR2 (germline): SGHTA, FQGTGA. The V end lost 5 bases, the J end lost 1 base, and 8 bases lay between the germline ends.

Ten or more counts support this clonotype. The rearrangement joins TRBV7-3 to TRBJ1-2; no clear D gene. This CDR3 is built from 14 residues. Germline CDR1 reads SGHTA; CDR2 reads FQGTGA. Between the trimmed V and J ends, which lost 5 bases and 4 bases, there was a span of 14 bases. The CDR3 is CASSPQSDSYGYTF. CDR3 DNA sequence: TGTGCCAGCAGCCCCCAATCGGACTCCTATGGCTACACCTTC.

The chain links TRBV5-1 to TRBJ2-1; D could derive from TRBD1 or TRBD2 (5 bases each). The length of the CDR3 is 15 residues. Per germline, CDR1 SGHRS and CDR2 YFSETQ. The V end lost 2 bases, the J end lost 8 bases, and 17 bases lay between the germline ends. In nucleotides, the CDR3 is TGCGCCAGCAGCTTTACGAGGGGCGTTAGCGATGAGCAGTTCTTC. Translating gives CASSFTRGVSDEQFF.

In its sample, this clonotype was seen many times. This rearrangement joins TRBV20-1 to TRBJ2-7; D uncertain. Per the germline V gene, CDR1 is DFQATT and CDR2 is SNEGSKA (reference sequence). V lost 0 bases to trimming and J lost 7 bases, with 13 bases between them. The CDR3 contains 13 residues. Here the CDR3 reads CSARDGQSSEQYF. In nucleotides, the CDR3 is TGCAGTGCTAGAGATGGGCAGTCCTCAGAGCAGTACTTC.

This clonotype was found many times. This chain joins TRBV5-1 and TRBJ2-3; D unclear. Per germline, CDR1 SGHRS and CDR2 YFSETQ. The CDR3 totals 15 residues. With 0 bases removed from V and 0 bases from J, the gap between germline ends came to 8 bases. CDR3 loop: CASSLATRSTDTQYF. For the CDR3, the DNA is TGCGCCAGCAGCTTGGCCACACGAAGCACAGATACGCAGTATTTT.

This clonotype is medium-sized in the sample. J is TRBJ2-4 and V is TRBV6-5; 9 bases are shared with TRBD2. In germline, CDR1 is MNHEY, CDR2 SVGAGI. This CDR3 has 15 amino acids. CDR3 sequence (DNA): TGTGCTACGGCGGGGGGGCCGGAGTCCAAAAACATTCAGTACTTC. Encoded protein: CATAGGPESKNIQYF.

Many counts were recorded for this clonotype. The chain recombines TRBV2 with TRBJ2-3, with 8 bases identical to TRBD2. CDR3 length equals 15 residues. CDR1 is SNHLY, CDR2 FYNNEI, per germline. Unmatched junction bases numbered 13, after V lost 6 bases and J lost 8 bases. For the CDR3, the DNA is TGTGCCAGCAGCCGGGAGGGACCGCGCGTCGGTACGCAGTATTTT. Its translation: CASSREGPRVGTQYF.

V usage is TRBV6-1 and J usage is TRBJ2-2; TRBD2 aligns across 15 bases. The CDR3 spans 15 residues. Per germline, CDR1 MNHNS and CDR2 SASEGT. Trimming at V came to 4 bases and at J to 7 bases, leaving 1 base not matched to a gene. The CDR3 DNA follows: TGTGCCAGCAGTGGGACTAGCGGGGGGGTCGGGGAGCTGTTTTTT. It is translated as CASSGTSGGVGELFF.

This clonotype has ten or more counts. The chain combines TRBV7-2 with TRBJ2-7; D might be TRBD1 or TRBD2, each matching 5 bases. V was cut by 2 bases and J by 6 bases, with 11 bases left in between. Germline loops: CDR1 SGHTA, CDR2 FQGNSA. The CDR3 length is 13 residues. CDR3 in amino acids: CASSLRRGGEQYV. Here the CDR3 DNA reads TGTGCCAGCAGCTTACGTCGTGGGGGCGAGCAGTACGTC.

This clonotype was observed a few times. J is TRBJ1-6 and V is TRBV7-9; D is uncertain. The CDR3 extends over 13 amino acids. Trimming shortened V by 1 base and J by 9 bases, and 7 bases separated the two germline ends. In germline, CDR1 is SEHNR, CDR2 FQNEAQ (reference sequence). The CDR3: CASSLDYTSPLHF. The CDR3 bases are TGTGCCAGCAGCTTAGATTACACTTCACCCCTCCACTTT.

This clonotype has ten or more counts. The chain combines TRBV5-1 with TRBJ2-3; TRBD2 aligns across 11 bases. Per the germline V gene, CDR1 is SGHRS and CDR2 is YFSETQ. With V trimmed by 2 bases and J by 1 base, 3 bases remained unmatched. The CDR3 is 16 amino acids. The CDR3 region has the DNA TGCGCCAGCAGCTTATCGACTAGCGGGGGCACAGATACGCAGTATTTT. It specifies CASSLSTSGGTDTQYF. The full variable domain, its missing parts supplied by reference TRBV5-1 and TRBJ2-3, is KAGVTQTPRYLIKTRGQQVTLSCSPISGHRSVSWYQQTPGQGLQFLFEYFSETQRNKGNFPGRFSGRQFSNSRSEMNVSTLELGDSALYLCASSLSTSGGTDTQYFGPGTRLTVL.

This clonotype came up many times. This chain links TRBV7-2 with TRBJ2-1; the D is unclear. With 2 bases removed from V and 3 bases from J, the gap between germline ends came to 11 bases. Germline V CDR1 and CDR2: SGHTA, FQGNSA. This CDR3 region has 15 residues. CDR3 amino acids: CASSLKGDVYNEQFF. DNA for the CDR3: TGTGCCAGCAGCTTAAAGGGTGACGTCTACAATGAGCAGTTCTTC.

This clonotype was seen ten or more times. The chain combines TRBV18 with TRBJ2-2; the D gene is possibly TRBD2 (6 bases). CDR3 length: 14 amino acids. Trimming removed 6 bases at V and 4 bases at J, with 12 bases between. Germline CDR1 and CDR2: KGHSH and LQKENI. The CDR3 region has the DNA TGTGCCAGCTCGGGGACTCGAAGCACCGGGGAGCTGTTTTTT. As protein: CASSGTRSTGELFF.

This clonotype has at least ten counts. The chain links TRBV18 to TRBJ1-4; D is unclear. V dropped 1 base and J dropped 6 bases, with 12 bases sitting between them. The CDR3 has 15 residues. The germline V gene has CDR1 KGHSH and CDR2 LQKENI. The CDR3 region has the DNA TGTGCCAGCTCACCACGCCAGGACCGAGATGAAAAACTGTTTTTT. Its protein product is CASSPRQDRDEKLFF.

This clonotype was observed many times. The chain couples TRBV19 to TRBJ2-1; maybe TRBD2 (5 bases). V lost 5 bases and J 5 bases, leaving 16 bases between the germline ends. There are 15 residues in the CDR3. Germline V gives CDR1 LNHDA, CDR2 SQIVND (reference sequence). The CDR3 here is CASSWVGRGHNEQFF. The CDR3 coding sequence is TGTGCCAGTAGTTGGGTTGGGAGAGGGCACAATGAGCAGTTCTTC.

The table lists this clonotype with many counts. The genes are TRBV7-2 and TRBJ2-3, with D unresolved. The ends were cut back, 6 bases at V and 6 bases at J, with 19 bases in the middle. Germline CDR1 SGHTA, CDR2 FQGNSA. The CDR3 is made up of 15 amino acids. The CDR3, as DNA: TGTGCCAGCAGTGGAGCCGGGCACACGATGGATACGCAGTATTTT. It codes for CASSGAGHTMDTQYF. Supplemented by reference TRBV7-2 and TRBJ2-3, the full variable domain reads GAGVSQSPSNKVTEKGKDVELRCDPISGHTALYWYRQSLGQGLEFLIYFQGNSAPDKSGLPSDRFSAERTGGSVSTLTIQRTQQEDSAVYLCASSGAGHTMDTQYFGPGTRLTVL.

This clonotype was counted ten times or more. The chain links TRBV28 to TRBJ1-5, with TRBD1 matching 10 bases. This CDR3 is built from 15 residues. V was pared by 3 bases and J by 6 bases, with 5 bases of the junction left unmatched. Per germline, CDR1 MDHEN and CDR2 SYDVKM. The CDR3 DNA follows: TGTGCCAGCAGTTTCGACAGGGGGCTTGGTCAGCCCCAGCATTTT. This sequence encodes CASSFDRGLGQPQHF.

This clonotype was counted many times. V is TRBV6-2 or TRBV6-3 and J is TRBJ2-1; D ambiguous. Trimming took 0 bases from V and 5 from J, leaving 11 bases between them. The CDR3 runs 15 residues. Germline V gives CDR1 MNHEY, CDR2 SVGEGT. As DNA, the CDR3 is TGTGCCAGCAGTTACTCGACGGAGCCAAACAATGAGCAGTTCTTC. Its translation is CASSYSTEPNNEQFF.